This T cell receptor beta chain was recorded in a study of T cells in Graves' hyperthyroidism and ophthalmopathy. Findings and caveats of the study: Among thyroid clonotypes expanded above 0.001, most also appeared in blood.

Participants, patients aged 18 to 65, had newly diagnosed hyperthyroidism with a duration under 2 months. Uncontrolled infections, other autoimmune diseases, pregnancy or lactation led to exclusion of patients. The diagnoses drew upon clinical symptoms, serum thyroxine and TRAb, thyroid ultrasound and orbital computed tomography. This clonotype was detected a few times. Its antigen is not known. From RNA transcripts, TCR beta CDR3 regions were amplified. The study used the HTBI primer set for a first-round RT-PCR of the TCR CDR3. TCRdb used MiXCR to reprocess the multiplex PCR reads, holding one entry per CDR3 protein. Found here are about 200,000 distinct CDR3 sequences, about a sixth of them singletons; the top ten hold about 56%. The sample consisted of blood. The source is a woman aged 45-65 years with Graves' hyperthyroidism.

The CDR3 spells CSAREQGPKNIQYF. CDR3 nucleotides: TGCAGTGCTAGAGAACAGGGTCCCAAAAACATTCAGTACTTC. V gene TRBV20-1 combines with J gene TRBJ2-4; TRBD1 is a possible D gene (6 bases). Trimming took 0 bases from V and 2 from J, leaving 8 bases between them. The CDR3 has 14 amino acids. CDR1 and CDR2 from the germline V gene are DFQATT and SNEGSKA (reference sequence).